This TCR beta chain was recovered during a study of T cell changes during pregnancy in multiple sclerosis. TCRdb keeps only in-frame clones here, not all; method: immunoSEQ multiplex PCR. The sample yields about 50,000 clones, around 90% seen once. CDR1 is MNHNY, CDR2 SVGAGI, per germline (reference sequence). V was clipped by 6 bases and J by 6 bases; unmatched bases: 9. The CDR3 covers 14 residues. V usage is TRBV6-6 and J usage is TRBJ1-2; TRBD1 agrees at 8 bases. The input for sequencing was CD4+ T cells from peripheral blood mononuclear cells, taken in the second trimester of pregnancy. This sequence was found in a female donor with multiple sclerosis, enrolled in a pregnancy study. In DNA form, the CDR3 reads TGTGCCAGCAGAGGGACAGGAGCACCCAATGGCTACACCTTC. Its translation: CASRGTGAPNGYTF.